This TCR beta chain stems from a study of T cells in Graves' hyperthyroidism and ophthalmopathy. Findings and caveats of the study: Most thyroid clonotypes expanded above 0.001 were also detected in blood.

CDR3 length: 12 amino acids. V lost 7 bases, J lost 5 bases, and 3 bases stayed unmatched. Germline lookup yields CDR1 MDHEN and CDR2 SYDVKM. Ten or more counts support this clonotype. Its antigen is undetermined. Recently diagnosed hyperthyroidism of less than 2 months' duration affected patients aged 18 to 65. Amplified regions were TCR beta CDR3 sequences from RNA transcripts. With the HTBI primer set, the TCR CDR3 went through a first round of RT-PCR. TCRdb processed the multiplex PCR reads anew with MiXCR; each CDR3 protein has one entry. The sample comprises approximately 370,000 distinct CDR3 sequences, under 15% of which are singletons, and about 33% rests with the top ten.

Sequenced input: blood. This TCR derives from a woman younger than 45 with Graves' hyperthyroidism. The rearrangement joins TRBV28 to TRBJ2-5, with 8 bases aligning to TRBD2. The CDR3 DNA is TGTGCCAGCAAAGCGGGAGTGGAGACCCAGTACTTC. It translates to CASKAGVETQYF.